Listed below are T cell receptor beta chains from one sample, sequenced in a study of regulatory and conventional T cells in RAG deficiency. The data were produced by immunoSEQ multiplex PCR, yet TCRdb's version contains in-frame clones alone and is incomplete. This table holds tens of thousands of clones, more than 80% found once. This sample was also put to use in a study of regulatory T cells.

The specimen sequenced was CD4+ effector T cells sorted from blood. Receptors were obtained from a human donor in good health. The CDR3 runs from the conserved cysteine through the conserved F or W. D genes are given only for firm matches. Clone size is not always given. Where it is, it says once, few, many or a class for expanded clones.

CDR3nt: TGCGCCAGCAGCCTCCAAGGGACAGGGACCGATATTAATTCACCCCTCCACTTT
CDR3aa: CASSLQGTGTDINSPLHF
v_gene: TRBV5-1
abundance: NA
d_gene: TRBD1
j_gene: TRBJ1-6

CDR3nt: TGTGCCAGCAGAACCCGATCGGAAGAGACCCAGTACTTC
CDR3aa: CASRTRSEETQYF
v_gene: TRBV21-1
abundance: once
d_gene: NA
j_gene: TRBJ2-5

CDR3nt: TGTGCCAGCAGTCGTACGGGGGGAAACTATGGCTACACCTTC
CDR3aa: CASSRTGGNYGYTF
v_gene: TRBV14
abundance: NA
d_gene: NA
j_gene: TRBJ1-2

CDR3nt: TGTGCCAGCAGCCCAACAGGTCCTCCAGCGGATACGCAGTATTTT
CDR3aa: CASSPTGPPADTQYF
v_gene: TRBV7-6
abundance: NA
d_gene: NA
j_gene: TRBJ2-3

CDR3nt: TGTGCCAGTAGTATACAGGGGATTGGCTACACCTTC
CDR3aa: CASSIQGIGYTF
v_gene: TRBV19
abundance: NA
d_gene: NA
j_gene: TRBJ1-2

CDR3nt: TGTGCCAGCAGTGAGCCAGGCCTGAGATTAGATCAGCCCCAGCATTTT
CDR3aa: CASSEPGLRLDQPQHF
v_gene: TRBV6-1
abundance: NA
d_gene: NA
j_gene: TRBJ1-5

CDR3nt: TGTGCCAGCTCACAACGGGACACCCATGAAGCTTTCTTT
CDR3aa: CASSQRDTHEAFF
v_gene: TRBV18
abundance: NA
d_gene: NA
j_gene: TRBJ1-1

CDR3nt: TGCAGCGTTCTCTCCCCCATTCCGGGACAGGGGATGTTTGGCTATGGCTACACCTTC
CDR3aa: CSVLSPIPGQGMFGYGYTF
v_gene: TRBV29-1
abundance: NA
d_gene: TRBD1
j_gene: TRBJ1-2

CDR3nt: TGTGCCAGCAGTTTCCAGGGGAGCACAGATACGCAGTATTTT
CDR3aa: CASSFQGSTDTQYF
v_gene: TRBV28
abundance: once
d_gene: NA
j_gene: TRBJ2-3

CDR3nt: TGCGCCAGCAGCTTTGCCGGACAGGGGGCTGGAGGGGCCAACGTCCTGACTTTC
CDR3aa: CASSFAGQGAGGANVLTF
v_gene: TRBV5-1
abundance: NA
d_gene: TRBD1
j_gene: TRBJ2-6

CDR3nt: TGCAGCGTCGCGCGGGGTCTCGCCTACGAGCAGTACTTC
CDR3aa: CSVARGLAYEQYF
v_gene: TRBV29-1
abundance: NA
d_gene: NA
j_gene: TRBJ2-7

CDR3nt: TGTGCCAGCAGTGAATCTGCCGCGAGGTACACAGATACGCAGTATTTT
CDR3aa: CASSESAARYTDTQYF
v_gene: TRBV25-1
abundance: NA
d_gene: NA
j_gene: TRBJ2-3

CDR3nt: TGTGCCAGCAGTGACTCGGACCTTTTCGACACTGAAGCTTTCTTT
CDR3aa: CASSDSDLFDTEAFF
v_gene: TRBV25-1
abundance: NA
d_gene: NA
j_gene: TRBJ1-1

CDR3nt: TGTGCCAGCTCACCGAATCCTCTTGAAAAACTGTTTTTT
CDR3aa: CASSPNPLEKLFF
v_gene: TRBV18
abundance: NA
d_gene: NA
j_gene: TRBJ1-4

CDR3nt: TGTGCCAGCAGTTTAAGCCGAAACACCATATATTTT
CDR3aa: CASSLSRNTIYF
v_gene: TRBV28
abundance: NA
d_gene: NA
j_gene: TRBJ1-3

CDR3nt: TGTGCCAGCAGTAGGGACAGGGGAACAGGGGCTAATGAAAAACTGTTTTTT
CDR3aa: CASSRDRGTGANEKLFF
v_gene: TRBV25-1
abundance: NA
d_gene: TRBD1
j_gene: TRBJ1-4

CDR3nt: TGTGCCAGCTCCTGGACAGGGGTAAATGAAAAACTGTTTTTT
CDR3aa: CASSWTGVNEKLFF
v_gene: TRBV18
abundance: NA
d_gene: TRBD1
j_gene: TRBJ1-4

CDR3nt: TGTGCCAGTAGTGTTTCTACTAGTTTCCCCTACAATGAGCAGTTCTTC
CDR3aa: CASSVSTSFPYNEQFF
v_gene: TRBV19
abundance: once
d_gene: NA
j_gene: TRBJ2-1

CDR3nt: TGTGCCAGCAGTTACTTATCCACGGAGGGCTACACCTTC
CDR3aa: CASSYLSTEGYTF
v_gene: TRBV6-6
abundance: NA
d_gene: NA
j_gene: TRBJ1-2

CDR3nt: TGTGCCAGCAGCTTAGTACGGGGAGGCACAGATACGCAGTATTTT
CDR3aa: CASSLVRGGTDTQYF
v_gene: TRBV11-2
abundance: NA
d_gene: NA
j_gene: TRBJ2-3

CDR3nt: TGTGCCAGCAGTCGACTAGCGGGAGATACGCAGTATTTT
CDR3aa: CASSRLAGDTQYF
v_gene: TRBV9
abundance: NA
d_gene: TRBD2
j_gene: TRBJ2-3

CDR3nt: TGTGCCAGCAGTCGACAGGAGAACACTGAAGCTTTCTTT
CDR3aa: CASSRQENTEAFF
v_gene: TRBV6-5
abundance: NA
d_gene: NA
j_gene: TRBJ1-1

CDR3nt: TGTGCCAGCAGCCCAACCGGACAGGGGATAGGCTATGGCTACACCTTC
CDR3aa: CASSPTGQGIGYGYTF
v_gene: TRBV11-2
abundance: NA
d_gene: TRBD1
j_gene: TRBJ1-2

CDR3nt: TGCGCCAGCAGTTGGGATGTATCGGAGACCCAGTACTTC
CDR3aa: CASSWDVSETQYF
v_gene: TRBV10-2
abundance: NA
d_gene: NA
j_gene: TRBJ2-5

CDR3nt: TGTGCCAGCAGCTTAAAAAGTGTAAACACTGAAGCTTTCTTT
CDR3aa: CASSLKSVNTEAFF
v_gene: TRBV7-3
abundance: NA
d_gene: NA
j_gene: TRBJ1-1

CDR3nt: TGTGCCAGCAAAGGGGTCGACGTGGCCGGGGAGCTGTTTTTT
CDR3aa: CASKGVDVAGELFF
v_gene: TRBV9
abundance: once
d_gene: NA
j_gene: TRBJ2-2

CDR3nt: TGTGCCAGCAGTACCTCCAGGGGGCAAGAGACCCAGTACTTC
CDR3aa: CASSTSRGQETQYF
v_gene: TRBV6-6
abundance: NA
d_gene: TRBD1
j_gene: TRBJ2-5

CDR3nt: TGTGCCAGCAGTTTGGGCACGAACAATCAGCCCCAGCATTTT
CDR3aa: CASSLGTNNQPQHF
v_gene: TRBV28
abundance: NA
d_gene: NA
j_gene: TRBJ1-5

CDR3nt: TGCAGCGTTGAAGGGCGGTTGAACACTGAAGCTTTCTTT
CDR3aa: CSVEGRLNTEAFF
v_gene: TRBV29-1
abundance: NA
d_gene: NA
j_gene: TRBJ1-1

CDR3nt: TGTGCCAGTAGCCCCAGGTCAGCGGAGAACACTGAAGCTTTCTTT
CDR3aa: CASSPRSAENTEAFF
v_gene: TRBV19
abundance: NA
d_gene: NA
j_gene: TRBJ1-1

CDR3nt: TGTGCCAGCTCACCACAGGGGTTTGCCTACGAGCAGTACTTC
CDR3aa: CASSPQGFAYEQYF
v_gene: TRBV18
abundance: once
d_gene: NA
j_gene: TRBJ2-7

CDR3nt: TGTGCCAGCAGCCGCGGACTAGCGGGATCAGATACGCAGTATTTT
CDR3aa: CASSRGLAGSDTQYF
v_gene: TRBV11-3
abundance: NA
d_gene: TRBD2
j_gene: TRBJ2-3

CDR3nt: TGTGCCAGCTCGGAGTGGGGCTTGAAAGCTTTCTTT
CDR3aa: CASSEWGLKAFF
v_gene: TRBV25-1
abundance: NA
d_gene: NA
j_gene: TRBJ1-1

CDR3nt: TGTGCCAGCACGGAGGGTAACTATGGCTACACCTTC
CDR3aa: CASTEGNYGYTF
v_gene: TRBV6-1
abundance: NA
d_gene: NA
j_gene: TRBJ1-2

CDR3nt: TGCGCCAGCAGCCCCCTAATTCCGGGACAGGGGGTGGATGGCTACACCTTC
CDR3aa: CASSPLIPGQGVDGYTF
v_gene: TRBV5-1
abundance: NA
d_gene: TRBD1
j_gene: TRBJ1-2

CDR3nt: TGCGCCAGCAGCTTGGAAGGGCGGGGGGAACGTGAGCAGTTCTTC
CDR3aa: CASSLEGRGEREQFF
v_gene: TRBV5-1
abundance: NA
d_gene: TRBD2
j_gene: TRBJ2-1

CDR3nt: TGTGCCAGCTCATACACTGGGGGGTCAACTAATGAAAAACTGTTTTTT
CDR3aa: CASSYTGGSTNEKLFF
v_gene: TRBV18
abundance: once
d_gene: NA
j_gene: TRBJ1-4

CDR3nt: TGTGCCAGCAGCTTATTCGGGAGTGGGACAGATACGCAGTATTTT
CDR3aa: CASSLFGSGTDTQYF
v_gene: TRBV11-3
abundance: NA
d_gene: NA
j_gene: TRBJ2-3

CDR3nt: TGTGCCAGCAGTTACTCGATCCAGGCCGGTCAGCCCCAGCATTTT
CDR3aa: CASSYSIQAGQPQHF
v_gene: TRBV6-6
abundance: NA
d_gene: NA
j_gene: TRBJ1-5

CDR3nt: TGTGCCAGCAGTGGCGGCGGGGGAGGGTACAATGAGCAGTTCTTC
CDR3aa: CASSGGGGGYNEQFF
v_gene: TRBV6-5
abundance: NA
d_gene: TRBD2
j_gene: TRBJ2-1

CDR3nt: TGTGCCAGTAGCACGGGCAGCGCCTTTGGACAGCCCCAGCATTTT
CDR3aa: CASSTGSAFGQPQHF
v_gene: TRBV19
abundance: NA
d_gene: NA
j_gene: TRBJ1-5

CDR3nt: TGCAGCGTTAAAGAATTTATGGACAGGGAAGGCTACACCTTC
CDR3aa: CSVKEFMDREGYTF
v_gene: TRBV29-1
abundance: NA
d_gene: TRBD1
j_gene: TRBJ1-2

CDR3nt: TGTGCCAGCAGCTTGTGGGCAGGGGATCAGCCCCAGCATTTT
CDR3aa: CASSLWAGDQPQHF
v_gene: TRBV5-6
abundance: NA
d_gene: NA
j_gene: TRBJ1-5

CDR3nt: TGTGCCAGCAATACAGGGGGCTATACCGGGGAGCTGTTTTTT
CDR3aa: CASNTGGYTGELFF
v_gene: TRBV9
abundance: NA
d_gene: TRBD1
j_gene: TRBJ2-2

CDR3nt: TGTGCCAGCAGCTTAACGGTCCTAGCGGGGGAGCAGTTCTTC
CDR3aa: CASSLTVLAGEQFF
v_gene: TRBV7-3
abundance: NA
d_gene: TRBD2
j_gene: TRBJ2-1

CDR3nt: TGTGCCAGCAGCCCCGGAGGCCAGCGGGGGAACACCGGGGAGCTGTTTTTT
CDR3aa: CASSPGGQRGNTGELFF
v_gene: TRBV11-1
abundance: NA
d_gene: TRBD2
j_gene: TRBJ2-2

CDR3nt: TGTGCCAGCAGCTTTGCGCGACCTTGCTACAGAGAAGTTACACTCCACACTGAAGCTTTCTTT
CDR3aa: CASSFARPCYREVTLHTEAFF
v_gene: TRBV12-1
abundance: NA
d_gene: NA
j_gene: TRBJ1-1

CDR3nt: TGTGCCAGTAGTACAGACAGGGGAGTCGCTCAGCCCCAGCATTTT
CDR3aa: CASSTDRGVAQPQHF
v_gene: TRBV19
abundance: NA
d_gene: TRBD1
j_gene: TRBJ1-5

CDR3nt: TGTGCCAGCAGTCCCAGCGGGACCGGCTCCTACGAGCAGTACTTC
CDR3aa: CASSPSGTGSYEQYF
v_gene: TRBV6-1
abundance: NA
d_gene: TRBD2
j_gene: TRBJ2-7

CDR3nt: TGTGCCAGCAGCGACAGGGGGCTTGTTGGCTACACCTTC
CDR3aa: CASSDRGLVGYTF
v_gene: TRBV11-2
abundance: NA
d_gene: TRBD1
j_gene: TRBJ1-2

CDR3nt: TGCGCCAGCAGCTTGGATCCTCCACTTTACTCTGGAAACACCATATATTTT
CDR3aa: CASSLDPPLYSGNTIYF
v_gene: TRBV5-1
abundance: NA
d_gene: NA
j_gene: TRBJ1-3

CDR3nt: TGTGCCAGCTCACCATCGGCCAGCAAGATGGATGAGCAGTTCTTC
CDR3aa: CASSPSASKMDEQFF
v_gene: TRBV18
abundance: NA
d_gene: NA
j_gene: TRBJ2-1

CDR3nt: TGTGCCAGCAGTTACCGACAAGGACAGGGCCGGGGCTACACCTTC
CDR3aa: CASSYRQGQGRGYTF
v_gene: TRBV6-6
abundance: NA
d_gene: TRBD1
j_gene: TRBJ1-2

CDR3nt: TGTGCCAGCAGCTTTCTGAGGGGGGACACCTACGAGCAGTACTTC
CDR3aa: CASSFLRGDTYEQYF
v_gene: TRBV11-2
abundance: NA
d_gene: NA
j_gene: TRBJ2-7

CDR3nt: TGTGCCAGCTCACCATTTATCGTTCGGGGGGCGCAAGGCTACACCTTC
CDR3aa: CASSPFIVRGAQGYTF
v_gene: TRBV18
abundance: NA
d_gene: NA
j_gene: TRBJ1-2

CDR3nt: TGTGCCAGCAGTGCAGGGACAGGGGATCAGCCCCAGCATTTT
CDR3aa: CASSAGTGDQPQHF
v_gene: TRBV6-4
abundance: NA
d_gene: TRBD1
j_gene: TRBJ1-5